The 9 T cell receptor beta chains below all came from one sample that was sequenced in a study of preoperative IRX-2 immunotherapy in early breast cancer. This table comes from immunoSEQ multiplex PCR, and its TCRdb copy is limited to in-frame clones, with some not included. The data show about 43,000 clones, with about 95% seen just once and over 1.5% held by the top ten. Treatment denoted: preoperative locoregional IRX-2 cytokine immunotherapy. The sample consisted of tumor tissue, taken after IRX-2 immunotherapy. The receptor set was obtained from a human donor with breast cancer.

This clone was picked up one time. J is TRBJ2-5 and V is TRBV5-6; D assignment may be TRBD1 or TRBD2 (5 bases each). The CDR3 runs to 15 residues. Per the germline V gene, CDR1 is SGHDT and CDR2 is YYEEEE. The germline V and J ends were trimmed by 0 bases and 2 bases, with 11 bases remaining between them. The CDR3 bases are TGTGCCAGCAGCTTGGGGGGGTGGAAACAAGAGACCCAGTACTTC. Translation: CASSLGGWKQETQYF.

The V and J genes are TRBV7-2 and TRBJ1-1; TRBD1 matches at 9 bases. Germline assignment: CDR1 SGHTA and CDR2 FQGNSA. The CDR3 contains 17 residues. The trim removed 1 base at V and 10 bases at J, leaving 16 bases unmatched. Here the CDR3 DNA reads TGTGCCAGCAGCTTAGGGGGGCCGGGACAGGGTAAGAGTCGAGCTTTCTTT. Residues: CASSLGGPGQGKSRAFF.

The chain carries TRBV7-9 and TRBJ1-4, with TRBD1 identical over 7 bases. CDR1 and CDR2 from the germline V gene are SEHNR and FQNEAQ (reference sequence). This CDR3 has 16 residues. The ends lost 6 bases at V and 6 bases at J; junction bases unmatched: 13. CDR3 in DNA: TGTGCCAGCAGTCCTGGGAGACAGGGACTCTATGAAAAACTGTTTTTT. This translates into CASSPGRQGLYEKLFF.

Regarding this clone: The sample has other DNA sequences that encode this CDR3 too. CDR3 amino acids: CASSLTGGTYEQYF. Here the CDR3 DNA reads TGTGCCAGCAGCCTGACAGGGGGGACCTACGAGCAGTACTTC. J is TRBJ2-7 and V is TRBV7-9; 9 bases match TRBD1. The germline V gene encodes CDR1 SEHNR and CDR2 FQNEAQ (reference sequence). V lost 5 bases and J lost 2; bases outside the gene matches: 4. This CDR3 has 14 residues.

The chain employs TRBV15 and TRBJ1-2; 9 bases fit TRBD1. Germline assignment: CDR1 LNHNV and CDR2 YYDKDF (reference sequence). With V trimmed by 8 bases and J by 8 bases, 9 bases remained unmatched. The CDR3 spans 13 residues. CDR3 region: CATAWGQGRGYTF. CDR3 bases: TGTGCCACCGCCTGGGGACAGGGTCGGGGCTACACCTTC.

The V gene is TRBV7-2, the J gene TRBJ2-2, with D hard to call. Germline V CDR1 and CDR2: SGHTA, FQGNSA. The CDR3 length is 14 residues. V was trimmed by 6 bases and J by 6 bases, leaving 14 bases between them. CDR3 region: CASRLRPVSGELFF. In nucleotides, the CDR3 is TGTGCCAGCAGACTCAGGCCCGTTTCCGGGGAGCTGTTTTTT.

This sequence joins TRBV15 and TRBJ2-2; D remains unclear. CDR3 length equals 16 residues. Trimming removed 4 bases at V and 0 bases at J, with 12 bases between. The germline gives CDR1 LNHNV, CDR2 YYDKDF (reference sequence). The CDR3 region is CATSKYRVANTGELFF. CDR3 DNA: TGTGCCACCAGCAAGTACAGAGTCGCGAACACCGGGGAGCTGTTTTTT.

The genes are TRBV7-2 and TRBJ1-2; D perhaps matches TRBD1 (6 bases). The CDR3 spans 13 residues. Per the germline V gene, CDR1 is SGHTA and CDR2 is FQGNSA. V lost 7 bases, J lost 7 bases, and 16 bases lay in between. The CDR3 region has the DNA TGTGCCAGCACTATTCAGGGGAAAGGTGGCTACACCTTC. Translated, it gives CASTIQGKGGYTF.

The CDR3 DNA sequence: TGTGCCTGGAGTCGAGGTAGCAATCAGCCCCAGCATTTT. Protein: CAWSRGSNQPQHF. The chain uses TRBV30 and TRBJ1-5; D gene uncertain. The CDR3 contains 13 residues. The V and J ends lost 2 bases and 0 bases respectively, with 5 bases between them. Germline V lookup: CDR1 GTSNPN, CDR2 SVGIG (reference sequence).